The text below deals with one T cell receptor (beta chain). Its cognate antigen is unknown. The PCR was carried out with 60 Vbeta primers and 13 Jbeta primers. Only in-frame clones appear in the TCRdb table, and some are missing; sequencing was by immunoSEQ multiplex PCR. There are roughly 36,000 clones in the sample, with roughly 2.9% held by the top ten. V gave up 7 bases and J gave up 4 bases, with 14 bases separating them. The CDR3 has 14 amino acids. Germline V gives CDR1 MNHNY, CDR2 SVGAGI (reference sequence). This entry comes from a study of cytomegalovirus exposure and HLA in healthy donors. The study, taken as a whole, reports: Investigators reported 150 to 200 TCR beta chains as tied to cytomegalovirus. Both high specificity and high sensitivity reportedly marked the classifier's diagnosis of cytomegalovirus status. A later analysis showed TCR association rates differing by HLA locus, peaking at DRB1 and lowest at HLA-C.

The TCR originated in a woman aged 25 to 39 in good health and CMV-seropositive. The rearrangement joins TRBV6-6 to TRBJ2-1; D remains unclear. The specimen was PBMCs. CDR3 nucleotide sequence: TGTGCCAGCAAACAGTCAATCTATTACAATGAGCAGTTCTTC. It codes for CASKQSIYYNEQFF.